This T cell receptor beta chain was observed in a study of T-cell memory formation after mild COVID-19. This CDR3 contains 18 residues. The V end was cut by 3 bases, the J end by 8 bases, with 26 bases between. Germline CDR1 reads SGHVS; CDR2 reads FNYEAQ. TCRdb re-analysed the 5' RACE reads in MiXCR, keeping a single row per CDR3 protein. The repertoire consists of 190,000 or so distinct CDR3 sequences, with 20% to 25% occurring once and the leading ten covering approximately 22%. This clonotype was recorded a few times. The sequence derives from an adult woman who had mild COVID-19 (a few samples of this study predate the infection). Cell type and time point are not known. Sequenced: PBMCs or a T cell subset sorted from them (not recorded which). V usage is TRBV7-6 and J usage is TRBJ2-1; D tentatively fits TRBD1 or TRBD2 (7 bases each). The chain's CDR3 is CASSLYTGAPGGRDEQFF. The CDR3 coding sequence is TGTGCCAGCAGCTTGTATACAGGGGCCCCCGGCGGGAGAGATGAGCAGTTCTTC.